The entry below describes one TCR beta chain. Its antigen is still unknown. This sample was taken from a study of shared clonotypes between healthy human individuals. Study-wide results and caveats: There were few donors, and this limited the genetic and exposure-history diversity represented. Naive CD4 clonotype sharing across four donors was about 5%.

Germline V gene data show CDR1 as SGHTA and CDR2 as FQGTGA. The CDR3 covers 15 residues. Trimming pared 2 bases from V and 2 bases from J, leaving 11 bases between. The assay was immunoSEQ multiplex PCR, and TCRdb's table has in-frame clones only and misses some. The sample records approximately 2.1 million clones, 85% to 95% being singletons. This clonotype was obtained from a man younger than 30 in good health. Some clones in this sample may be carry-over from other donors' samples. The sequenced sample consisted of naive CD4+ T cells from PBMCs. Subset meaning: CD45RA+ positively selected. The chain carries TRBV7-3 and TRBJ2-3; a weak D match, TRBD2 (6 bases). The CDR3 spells CASSLFPGATDTQYF. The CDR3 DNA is TGTGCCAGCAGCTTATTCCCGGGAGCCACAGATACGCAGTATTTT. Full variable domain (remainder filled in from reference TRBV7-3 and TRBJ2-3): GAGVSQTPSNKVTEKGKYVELRCDPISGHTALYWYRQSLGQGPEFLIYFQGTGAADDSGLPNDRFFAVRPEGSVSTLKIQRTERGDSAVYLCASSLFPGATDTQYFGPGTRLTVL.